This TCR beta chain emerged from a study of a mutant IDH1 vaccine in newly diagnosed glioma (dated by TCRdb to about 2021). With respect to the entire study: Of the approximately 33 treated patients, around 60% were male and 37.5% were female, and the mean age was around 40 years. Longitudinal TCRB deep sequencing was performed for roughly 25 treated patients wherever samples were available for exploratory analyses. Six visits were used for peripheral blood collection: V03 (baseline), V05, V07, V10, V12 and V13. Before enrollment, patients had received standard therapy of radiotherapy alone, temozolomide alone, or radiochemotherapy with temozolomide; most received the combination. The research as a whole found: PBMC samples for TCRB deep sequencing were selected based on availability. Pseudoprogression appeared unrelated to alterations in the top peripheral T cell clonotypes detected by TCRB sequencing. Vaccine-induced immune responses across multiple MHC alleles were detected in 93.3% of patients. The authors noted that analyses of patient blood samples could not be reproduced because of sample limitations.

Deletion took 0 bases off V and 6 bases off J, with a span of 10 bases between the germline ends. The CDR3 holds 13 amino acids from the cysteine to the phenylalanine. The only DNA kept is the CDR3, 39 bases in frame from the first base. According to the germline V gene, CDR1 reads SGHRS and CDR2 reads YFSETQ. The time point label corresponds to: baseline, week 1 (first vaccination visit). Explained via the paper, the treatment or condition label denotes: pre-vaccination baseline after standard-of-care therapy. Newly diagnosed WHO grade 3 or 4 IDH1-mutant astrocytomas showing loss of nuclear ATRX were present in the donors. The samples were drawn from NOA16, a multicentre, single-arm, open-label phase I trial in Germany that tested a mutant IDH1 peptide vaccine in humans for the first time. Visit V03 blood draws served as the baseline sample for immunogenicity testing. Genomic DNA for TCRB sequencing was isolated from EDTA blood with the DNeasy Blood and Tissue Kit.

The library was built by means of the immunoSEQ multiplex PCR assay. Rearranged TCR beta chain sequences were amplified using the hsTCRB Kit according to the manufacturer's protocol. TCRB libraries were sequenced on an Illumina MiSeq. Per the original workflow: The proprietary platform of the kit vendor was used for demultiplexing, trimming and gene mapping. TCRdb took this table from immuneACCESS and kept in-frame rearrangements with V and J called. Such tables lack part of the clones; where checked against another copy, unresolved V genes explain under half of the gap, and the rest is unexplained. V, J and clone size are those of that table, while D and trimming were read from the DNA. Recorded for this sample are around 99,000 clones; about 82% of them occurred a single time. Less than 8.5% of the sample belongs to the ten largest clones. A remark on this clone: The target of this receptor is not known. Base qualities are missing; no much larger clone stands one base away.

The chain is made from TRBV5-1 and TRBJ2-7; a tentative D match to TRBD2 spans 5 bases. The source is a man in his forties with glioma. The sample here was PBMCs, taken from a glioma patient treated with radiotherapy, temozolomide or both. The DNA is TGCGCCAGCAGCTTGGGTGGGAGCTCCGAGCAGTACTTC. This gives the protein CASSLGGSSEQYF.